Described below is a single TCR beta chain sequence and its context. The sample originates from a study of blood T cell repertoires in COVID-19. Study in general: Sites in the United States, Italy and Spain provided acute and convalescent COVID-19 samples. Nucleic acid was either cDNA or gDNA, and it came from T cells, B-cell-depleted T cells, or PBMCs.

In the authors' methods: By means of reference gene primer amplification, nucleated cell counts were estimated. Profiled with immunoSEQ multiplex PCR; TCRdb holds only in-frame clones, not every one. The V and J calls and clone size come from that table; D and trimming were worked out from the DNA. The data contain more than 90,000 clones, 82% of them seen just once; the ten biggest clones take up roughly 7.9%. CDR1 and CDR2 (germline): SGHDN, FVKESK. This CDR3 has 13 amino acids. V lost 3 bases to trimming and J lost 9 bases; unmatched junction nucleotides: 3. Sequencing was performed on peripheral blood. This TCR came from a man in his 70s with acute or convalescent COVID-19. The V and J genes are TRBV14 and TRBJ2-5, with TRBD1 identical over 11 bases. In nucleotides, the CDR3 is TGTGCCAGCAGCCAGGACAGGGGGCTCGCCCAGTACTTC. Protein sequence: CASSQDRGLAQYF.